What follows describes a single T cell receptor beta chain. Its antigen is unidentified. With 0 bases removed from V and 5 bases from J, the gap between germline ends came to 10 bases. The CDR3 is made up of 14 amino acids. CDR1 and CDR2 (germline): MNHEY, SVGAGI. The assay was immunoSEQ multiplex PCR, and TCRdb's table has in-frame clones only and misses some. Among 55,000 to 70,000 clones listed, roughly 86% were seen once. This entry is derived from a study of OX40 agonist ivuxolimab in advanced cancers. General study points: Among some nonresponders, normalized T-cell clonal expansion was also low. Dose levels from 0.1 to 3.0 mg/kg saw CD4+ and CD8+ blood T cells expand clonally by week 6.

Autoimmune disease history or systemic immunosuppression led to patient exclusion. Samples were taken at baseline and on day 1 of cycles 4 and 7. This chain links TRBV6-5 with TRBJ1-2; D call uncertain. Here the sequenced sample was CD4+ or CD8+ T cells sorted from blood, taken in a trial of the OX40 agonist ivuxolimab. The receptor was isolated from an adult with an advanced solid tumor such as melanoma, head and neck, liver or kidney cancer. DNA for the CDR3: TGTGCCAGCAGTTACTCGATCCAGACTTATGGCTACACCTTC. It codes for CASSYSIQTYGYTF.